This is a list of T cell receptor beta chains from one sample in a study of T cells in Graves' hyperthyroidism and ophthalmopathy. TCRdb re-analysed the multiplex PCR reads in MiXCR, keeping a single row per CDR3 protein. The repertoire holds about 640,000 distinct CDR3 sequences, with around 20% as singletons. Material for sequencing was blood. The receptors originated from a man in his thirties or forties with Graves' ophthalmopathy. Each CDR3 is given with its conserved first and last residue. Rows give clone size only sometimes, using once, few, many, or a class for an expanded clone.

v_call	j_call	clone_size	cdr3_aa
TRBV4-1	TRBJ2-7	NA	CASNVTTGQGQYF
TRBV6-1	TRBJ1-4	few	CASSGYEKLFF
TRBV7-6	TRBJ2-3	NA	CASSLEATGKRDTQYF
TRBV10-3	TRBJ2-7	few	CAISKTGATYEQYF
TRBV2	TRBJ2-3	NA	CASSLEQGGGTDTQYF
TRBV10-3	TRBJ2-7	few	CAISDQGRIHEQYF
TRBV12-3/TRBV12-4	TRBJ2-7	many	CASSFRLAGPYEQYF
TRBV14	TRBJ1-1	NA	CASSRPGVGEAFF
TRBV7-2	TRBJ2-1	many	CASSSQGALVKPYSNEQFF
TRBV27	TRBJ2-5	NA	CASRLPGARETQYF
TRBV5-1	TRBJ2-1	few	CASSPQASGIRQNEQFF
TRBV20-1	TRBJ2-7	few	CSASRRALSYEQYF
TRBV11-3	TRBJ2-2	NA	CASSPREGPNTGELFF
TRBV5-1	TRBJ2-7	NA	CASSLLGEGTYEQYF
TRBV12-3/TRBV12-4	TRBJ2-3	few	CASSLAKLARGGTDTQYF
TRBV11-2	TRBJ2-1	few	CASSLVKYNEQFF
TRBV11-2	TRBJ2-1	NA	CASSLARWQISSYNEQFF
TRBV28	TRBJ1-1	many	CASSLAPPRNTEAFF
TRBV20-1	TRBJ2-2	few	CSARDYSGANTGELFF
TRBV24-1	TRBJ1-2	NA	CATSDSAGTGLNYGYTF
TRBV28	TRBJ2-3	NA	CATSGDGSVDTQYF
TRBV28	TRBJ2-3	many	CASSLAVRVSTDTQYF
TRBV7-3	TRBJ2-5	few	CASSLTGTAQETQYF
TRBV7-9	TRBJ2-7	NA	CASSLLGRGDEQYF
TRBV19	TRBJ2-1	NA	CASSFRDSHNEQFF
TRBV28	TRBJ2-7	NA	CASIGQGTFYEQYF
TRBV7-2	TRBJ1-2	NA	CASSLRDKIVYGYTF
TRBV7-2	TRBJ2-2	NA	CASSLFDPYTGELFF
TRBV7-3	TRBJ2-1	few	CASSLQGLADYNEQFF
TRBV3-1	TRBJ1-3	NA	CASSVWAGTTGNTIYF
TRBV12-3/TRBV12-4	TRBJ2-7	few	CASSLAPYPWHEQYF
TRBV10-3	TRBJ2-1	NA	CAISEGLPEQFF
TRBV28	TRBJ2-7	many	CASSQLSRDSYEQYF
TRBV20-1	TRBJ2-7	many	CSARVPWQTYEQYF
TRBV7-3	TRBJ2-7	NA	CASSFQPRTKSYEQYF
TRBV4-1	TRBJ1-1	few	CASSQVGGGGGRTEAFF
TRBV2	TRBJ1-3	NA	CASSEGPVSSGNTIYF
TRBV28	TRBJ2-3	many	CASSLTHTPLGESTDTQYF
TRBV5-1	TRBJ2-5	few	CASSFRTSGRKEAQYF
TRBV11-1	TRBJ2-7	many	CASRHGTDYEQYF
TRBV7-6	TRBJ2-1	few	CASSLAGSGISNEQFF
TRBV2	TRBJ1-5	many	CASRVDTSNQPQHF
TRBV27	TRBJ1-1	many	CASSLTGVGTEAFF
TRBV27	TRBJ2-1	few	CASSFPGGGNEQFF
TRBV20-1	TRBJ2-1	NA	CSARDGGRPNEQFF
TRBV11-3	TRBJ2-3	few	CASSLGEGLAGADTQYF
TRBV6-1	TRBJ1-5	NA	CASREWRETGGRQPQHF
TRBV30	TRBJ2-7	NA	CAWSGPVLSTGSFSYEQYF